Reported below is one T cell receptor (beta chain). Its antigen is as yet unknown. Generated by immunoSEQ multiplex PCR, the TCRdb table keeps only in-frame clones and is missing some. This table holds some 150,000 clones, nearly 90% found once. The CDR3 runs 16 residues. Trimming cost V 0 bases and J 4 bases, with 15 bases left between them. Germline CDR1 reads MNHEY; CDR2 reads SVGEGT. The data stem from a study of T cell responses to AZD1222 COVID-19 vaccine. General study points: Donors were largely white British and mainly female; clonal diversity was possibly underestimated. Baseline antibody screening turned up just a handful of seropositive AZD1222 recipients. Within unmutated variant regions lay the reported targets of nearly half of spike-specific TCRs.

The source of this sequence is an adult who received the MenACWY meningococcal vaccine as a control. The sample here was peripheral blood, taken 28 days after the second dose of the MenACWY control vaccine. The chain has TRBV6-2 or TRBV6-3 and TRBJ1-2, with D possibly being TRBD1 (5 bases). Here the CDR3 reads CASSYSVLPGPYGYTF. The CDR3 DNA reads as TGTGCCAGCAGTTACTCGGTATTACCGGGACCCTATGGCTACACCTTC.